This passage covers 14 T cell receptor beta chains from one sample sequenced in a study of response to subunit inactivated influenza vaccine. A single record per CDR3 protein comes from TCRdb applying MiXCR to the RT-PCR reads. Among about 570,000 distinct CDR3 sequences listed, around 10% were seen once. These data were also reused for a study on T cells expressing NK-cell markers. That report notes: 5'RACE template switching with UMIs generated TCR beta cDNA.

The sequenced sample was PBMCs from blood, obtained on the day of vaccination. Receptors originate from a man aged 50 or older who received an inactivated influenza vaccine.

The chain uses TRBV15 and TRBJ2-7, with 9 bases that match TRBD2. The V gene's germline CDR1 is LNHNV and CDR2 YYDKDF (reference sequence). CDR3 length: 15 residues. Germline trimming cut 0 bases from V and 4 bases from J; bases unmatched to any gene: 4. CDR3 DNA sequence: TGTGCCACCAGCAGAGAACTAGCGGGCCTATACGAGCAGTACTTC. This codes for CATSRELAGLYEQYF.

This clonotype appeared a few times. This chain connects TRBV27 to TRBJ2-5; 11 nucleotides line up with TRBD2. Trimming cost V 6 bases and J 0 bases; bases outside gene matches: 15. The length of the CDR3 is 19 residues. In germline, CDR1 is MNHEY, CDR2 SMNVEV (reference sequence). The DNA for the CDR3 is TGTGCCAGCAGCTCCACCTCTAGCGGGAGGCCCCCGTACCAAGAGACCCAGTACTTC. The encoded protein is CASSSTSSGRPPYQETQYF.

This clonotype was detected only a few times. J is TRBJ2-5 and V is TRBV5-6; D perhaps matches TRBD2 (6 bases). Trimming left V 4 bases short and J 2 bases short, with 24 bases between. Germline CDR1 and CDR2: SGHDT and YYEEEE. The CDR3 consists of 18 residues. The CDR3 is CASSDETRGLGVQETQYF. Here the CDR3 DNA reads TGTGCCAGCAGCGACGAGACTAGAGGGCTTGGGGTACAAGAGACCCAGTACTTC.

A few counts support this clonotype. V usage is TRBV12-3 or TRBV12-4 and J usage is TRBJ2-7, with 12 bases lining up with TRBD2. The CDR3 has 14 residues. V was pared by 7 bases and J by 5 bases, with 6 bases of the junction left unmatched. CDR3 nucleotide sequence: TGTGCCAGCAACCTAGCGGGAGGGCCACACGAGCAGTACTTC. As protein: CASNLAGGPHEQYF.

This clonotype was recorded a few times. The chain couples TRBV20-1 to TRBJ2-5; no clear D. The CDR3 consists of 15 residues. Trimming removed 0 bases at V and 7 bases at J, with 18 bases between. Germline lookup yields CDR1 DFQATT and CDR2 SNEGSKA (reference sequence). The CDR3 DNA reads as TGCAGTGCTAGAGAGGCACAAATGGTTCTTGGGACCCAGTACTTC. Its translation: CSAREAQMVLGTQYF.

The chain couples TRBV20-1 to TRBJ2-2; 7 positions match TRBD1. The CDR3 covers 17 residues. The germline V gene encodes CDR1 DFQATT and CDR2 SNEGSKA (reference sequence). The J segment lost 3 bases and the V segment lost 0 bases, leaving 10 bases of the junction unmatched. CDR3 region: CSARDHLRGLDTGELFF. In nucleotides, the CDR3 is TGCAGTGCTAGAGATCATTTAAGGGGGCTTGACACCGGGGAGCTGTTTTTT.

The gene calls are TRBV5-1 and TRBJ2-6; 8 bases match TRBD2. J was trimmed by 2 bases and V by 3 bases; bases with no gene match: 4. CDR3 size: 16 residues. CDR1 and CDR2 (germline): SGHRS, YFSETQ. The CDR3 spells CASSSTGGAGANVLTF. As DNA, the CDR3 is TGCGCCAGCAGCTCCACCGGGGGGGCTGGGGCCAACGTCCTGACTTTC.

This clonotype was counted a few times. The chain employs TRBV7-9 and TRBJ1-1; 7 positions agree with TRBD1. This CDR3 comprises 15 residues. Germline V gene lookup returns CDR1 SEHNR and CDR2 FQNEAQ (reference sequence). Losses at the gene ends were 4 bases for V and 6 bases for J; bases not matched to a gene: 11. The CDR3 DNA reads as TGTGCCAGCAGCTCAGCGGGGACAGCAAAGGCTGAAGCTTTCTTT. It is translated as CASSSAGTAKAEAFF. Complete variable domain (other parts from reference TRBV7-9 and TRBJ1-1): DTGVSQNPRHKITKRGQNVTFRCDPISEHNRLYWYRQTLGQGPEFLTYFQNEAQLEKSRLLSDRFSAERPKGSFSTLEIQRTEQGDSAMYLCASSSAGTAKAEAFFGQGTRLTVV.

This clonotype was seen more than once but under ten times. The V gene is TRBV2, the J gene TRBJ1-3; D is undetermined. Germline CDR1 is SNHLY and CDR2 is FYNNEI. Trimming stripped 5 bases from V and 0 bases from J, with 14 bases between. The CDR3 runs 16 residues. The CDR3 nucleotides are TGTGCCAGCAGTACCCGTAGGCGATCCTCTGGAAACACCATATATTTT. Residues: CASSTRRRSSGNTIYF. Full variable domain (missing parts from reference TRBV2 and TRBJ1-3): EPEVTQTPSHQVTQMGQEVILRCVPISNHLYFYWYRQILGQKVEFLVSFYNNEISEKSEIFDDQFSVERPDGSNFTLKIRSTKLEDSAMYFCASSTRRRSSGNTIYFGEGSWLTVV.

V is TRBV6-1 and J is TRBJ2-7, with D unclear. The CDR3 consists of 13 residues. Germline-derived CDR1 and CDR2 are MNHNS and SASEGT. Trimming removed 10 bases from V and 2 bases from J, with 15 bases in between. The CDR3, as DNA: TGTGCCACCCGCCGATCGCTCGCCTACGAGCAGTACTTC. Translated, it gives CATRRSLAYEQYF.

The chain carries TRBV7-9 and TRBJ2-3; weak D call: TRBD1 (6 bases). Germline assignment: CDR1 SEHNR and CDR2 FQNEAQ (reference sequence). The V gene lost 3 bases and the J gene lost 6 bases, with 13 bases spanning the gap. This CDR3 is 14 amino acids long. CDR3 sequence: CASSLEGQFDTQYF. The CDR3 bases are TGTGCCAGCAGCTTGGAAGGACAGTTTGATACGCAGTATTTT.

The gene calls are TRBV5-1 and TRBJ1-5; no reliable D call. Between the trimmed V and J ends, which lost 4 bases and 3 bases, there was a span of 8 bases. Per the germline V gene, CDR1 is SGHRS and CDR2 is YFSETQ. The CDR3 has 13 residues. This CDR3 reads CASSPQDNQPQHF. CDR3 in DNA: TGCGCCAGCAGCCCGCAAGACAATCAGCCCCAGCATTTT.

This clonotype was detected only a few times. The chain has TRBV20-1 and TRBJ1-4; D is unclear. The CDR3 extends over 13 amino acids. Germline V gives CDR1 DFQATT, CDR2 SNEGSKA (reference sequence). Between the trimmed V and J ends, which lost 0 bases and 7 bases, there was a span of 9 bases. CDR3 bases: TGCAGTGCTAGAGAGCCGGTGACTGAAAAACTGTTTTTT. It translates to CSAREPVTEKLFF.

This clonotype was seen a few times. The V and J genes are TRBV11-2 and TRBJ2-5; 7 bases are a match to TRBD1. The CDR3 has 14 residues. Germline trimming cut 6 bases from V and 5 bases from J; bases unmatched to any gene: 9. Germline V gene data show CDR1 as SGHAT and CDR2 as FQNNGV. The CDR3 DNA follows: TGTGCCAGCAGGTCGACAGGGTCAGGGGAGACCCAGTACTTC. It is translated as CASRSTGSGETQYF.